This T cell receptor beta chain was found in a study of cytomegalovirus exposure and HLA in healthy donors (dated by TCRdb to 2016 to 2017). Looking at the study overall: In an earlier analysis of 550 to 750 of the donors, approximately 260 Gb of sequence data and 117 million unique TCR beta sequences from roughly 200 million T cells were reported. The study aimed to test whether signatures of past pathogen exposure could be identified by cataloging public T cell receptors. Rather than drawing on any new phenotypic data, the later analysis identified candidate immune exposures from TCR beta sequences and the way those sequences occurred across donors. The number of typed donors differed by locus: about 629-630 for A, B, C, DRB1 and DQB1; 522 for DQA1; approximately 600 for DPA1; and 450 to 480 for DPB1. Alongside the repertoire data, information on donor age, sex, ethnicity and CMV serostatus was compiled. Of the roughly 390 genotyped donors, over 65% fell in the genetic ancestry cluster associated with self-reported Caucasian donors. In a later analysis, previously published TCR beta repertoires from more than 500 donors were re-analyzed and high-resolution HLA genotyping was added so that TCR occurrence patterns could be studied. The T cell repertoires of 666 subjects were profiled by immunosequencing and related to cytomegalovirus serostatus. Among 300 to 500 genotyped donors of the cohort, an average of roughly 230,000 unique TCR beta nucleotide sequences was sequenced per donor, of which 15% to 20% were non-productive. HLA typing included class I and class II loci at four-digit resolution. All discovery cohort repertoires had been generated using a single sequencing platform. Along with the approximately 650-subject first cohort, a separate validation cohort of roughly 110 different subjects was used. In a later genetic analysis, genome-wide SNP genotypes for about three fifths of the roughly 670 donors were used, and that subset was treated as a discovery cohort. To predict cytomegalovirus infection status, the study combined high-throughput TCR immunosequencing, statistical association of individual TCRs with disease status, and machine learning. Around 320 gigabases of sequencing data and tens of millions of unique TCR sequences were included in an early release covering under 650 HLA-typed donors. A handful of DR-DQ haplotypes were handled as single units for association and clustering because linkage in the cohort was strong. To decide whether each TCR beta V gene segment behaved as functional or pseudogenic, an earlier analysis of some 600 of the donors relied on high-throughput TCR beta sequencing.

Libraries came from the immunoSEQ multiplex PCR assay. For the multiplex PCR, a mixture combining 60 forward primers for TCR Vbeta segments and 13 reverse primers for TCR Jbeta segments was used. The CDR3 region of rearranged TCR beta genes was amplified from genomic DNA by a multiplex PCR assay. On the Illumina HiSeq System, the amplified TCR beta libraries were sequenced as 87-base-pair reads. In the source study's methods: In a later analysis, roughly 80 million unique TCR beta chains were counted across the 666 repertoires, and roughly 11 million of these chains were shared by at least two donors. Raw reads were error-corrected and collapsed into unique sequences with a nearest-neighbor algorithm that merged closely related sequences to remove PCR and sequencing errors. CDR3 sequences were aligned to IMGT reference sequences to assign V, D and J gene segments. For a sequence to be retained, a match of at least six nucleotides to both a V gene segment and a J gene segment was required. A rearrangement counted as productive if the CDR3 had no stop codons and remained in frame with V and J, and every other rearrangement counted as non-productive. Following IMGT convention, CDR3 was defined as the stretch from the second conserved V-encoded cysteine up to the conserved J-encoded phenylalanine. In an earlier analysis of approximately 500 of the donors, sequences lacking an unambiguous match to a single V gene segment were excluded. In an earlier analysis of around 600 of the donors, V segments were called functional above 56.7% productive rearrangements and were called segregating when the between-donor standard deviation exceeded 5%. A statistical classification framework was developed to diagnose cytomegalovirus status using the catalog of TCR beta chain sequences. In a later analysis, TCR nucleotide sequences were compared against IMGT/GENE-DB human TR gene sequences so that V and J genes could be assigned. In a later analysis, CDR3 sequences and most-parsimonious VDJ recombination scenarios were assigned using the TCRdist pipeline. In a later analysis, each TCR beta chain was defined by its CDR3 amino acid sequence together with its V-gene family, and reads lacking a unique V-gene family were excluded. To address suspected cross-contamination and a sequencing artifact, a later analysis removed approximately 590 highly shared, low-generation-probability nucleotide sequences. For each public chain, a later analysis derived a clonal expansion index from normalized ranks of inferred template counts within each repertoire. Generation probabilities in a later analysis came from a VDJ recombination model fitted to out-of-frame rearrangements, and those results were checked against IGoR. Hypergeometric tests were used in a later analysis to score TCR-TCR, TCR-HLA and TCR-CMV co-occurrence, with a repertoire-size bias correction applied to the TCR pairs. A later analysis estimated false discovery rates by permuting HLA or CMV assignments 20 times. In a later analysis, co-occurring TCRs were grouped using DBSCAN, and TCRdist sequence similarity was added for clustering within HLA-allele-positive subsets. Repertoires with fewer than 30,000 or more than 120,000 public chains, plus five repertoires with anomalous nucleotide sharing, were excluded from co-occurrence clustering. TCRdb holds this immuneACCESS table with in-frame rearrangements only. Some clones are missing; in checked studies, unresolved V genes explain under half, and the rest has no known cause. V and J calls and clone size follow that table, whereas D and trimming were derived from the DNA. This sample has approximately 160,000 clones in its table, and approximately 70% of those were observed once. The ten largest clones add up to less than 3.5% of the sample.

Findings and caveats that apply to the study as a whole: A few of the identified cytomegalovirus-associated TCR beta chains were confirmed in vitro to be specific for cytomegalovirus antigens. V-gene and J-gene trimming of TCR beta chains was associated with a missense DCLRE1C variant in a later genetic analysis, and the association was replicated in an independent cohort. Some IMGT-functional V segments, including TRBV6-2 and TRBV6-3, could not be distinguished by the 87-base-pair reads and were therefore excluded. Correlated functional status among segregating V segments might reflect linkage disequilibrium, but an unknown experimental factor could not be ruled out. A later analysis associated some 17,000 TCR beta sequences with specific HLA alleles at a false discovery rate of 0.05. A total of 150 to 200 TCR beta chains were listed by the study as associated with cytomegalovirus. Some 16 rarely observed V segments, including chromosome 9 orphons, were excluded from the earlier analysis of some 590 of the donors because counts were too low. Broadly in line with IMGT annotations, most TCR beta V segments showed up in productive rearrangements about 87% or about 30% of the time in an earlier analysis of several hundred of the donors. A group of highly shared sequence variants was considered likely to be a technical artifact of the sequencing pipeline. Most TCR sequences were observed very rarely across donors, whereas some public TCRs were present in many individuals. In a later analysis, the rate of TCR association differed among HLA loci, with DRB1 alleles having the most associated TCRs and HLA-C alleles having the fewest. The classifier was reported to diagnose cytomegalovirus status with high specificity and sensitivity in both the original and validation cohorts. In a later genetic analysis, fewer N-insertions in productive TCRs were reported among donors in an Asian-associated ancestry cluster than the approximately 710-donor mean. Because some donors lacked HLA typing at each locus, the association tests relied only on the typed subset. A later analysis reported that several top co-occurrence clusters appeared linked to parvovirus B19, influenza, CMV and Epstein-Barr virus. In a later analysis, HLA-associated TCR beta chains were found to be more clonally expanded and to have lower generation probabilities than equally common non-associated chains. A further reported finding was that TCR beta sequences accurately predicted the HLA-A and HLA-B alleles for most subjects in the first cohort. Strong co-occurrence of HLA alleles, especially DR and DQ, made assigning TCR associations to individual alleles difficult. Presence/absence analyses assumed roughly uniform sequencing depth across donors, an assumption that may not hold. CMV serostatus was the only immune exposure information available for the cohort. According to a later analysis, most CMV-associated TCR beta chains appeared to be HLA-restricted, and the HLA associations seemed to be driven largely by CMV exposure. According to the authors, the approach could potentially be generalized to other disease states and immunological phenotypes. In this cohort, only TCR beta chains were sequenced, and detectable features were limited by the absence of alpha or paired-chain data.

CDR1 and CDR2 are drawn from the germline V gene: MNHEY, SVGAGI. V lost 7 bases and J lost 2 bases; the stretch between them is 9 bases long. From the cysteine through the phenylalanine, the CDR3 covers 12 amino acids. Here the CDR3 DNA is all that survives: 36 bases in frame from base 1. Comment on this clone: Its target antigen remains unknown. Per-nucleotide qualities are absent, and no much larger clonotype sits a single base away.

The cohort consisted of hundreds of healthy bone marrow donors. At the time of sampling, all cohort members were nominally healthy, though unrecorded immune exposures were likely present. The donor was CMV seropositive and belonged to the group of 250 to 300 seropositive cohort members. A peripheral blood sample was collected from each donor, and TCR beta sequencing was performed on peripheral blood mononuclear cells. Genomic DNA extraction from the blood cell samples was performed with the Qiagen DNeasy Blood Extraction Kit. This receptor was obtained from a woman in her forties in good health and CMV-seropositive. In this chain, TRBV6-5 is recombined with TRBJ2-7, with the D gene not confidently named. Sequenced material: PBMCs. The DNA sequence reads TGTGCCAGCAACCTCAACACCTACGAGCAGTACTTC. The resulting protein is CASNLNTYEQYF.